This T cell receptor beta chain was identified during a study of cytomegalovirus exposure and HLA in healthy donors. Regarding the study as a whole: With further analysis later on, most CMV-associated TCR beta chains appeared HLA-restricted.

The V end was cut by 0 bases, the J end by 6 bases, with 14 bases between. The germline V gene has CDR1 LNHNV and CDR2 YYDKDF (reference sequence). The CDR3 has 16 residues. Regarding donors, all were healthy bone marrow donors. Primers included in the PCR were 60 Vbeta and 13 Jbeta primers. Profiling relied on immunoSEQ multiplex PCR, and the TCRdb table lists in-frame clones only, not all of them. The data contain more than 140,000 clones, over 60% of them singletons. This clone came up once. The antigen remains unidentified. The sample was PBMCs. The receptor's source is a male donor in good health and CMV-seronegative. The chain employs TRBV15 and TRBJ1-4; tentatively, D is TRBD1 (5 bases). CDR3 amino acids: CATSRDSGGGDEKLFF. Here the CDR3 DNA reads TGTGCCACCAGCAGAGATTCTGGGGGAGGGGATGAAAAACTGTTTTTT.